This T cell receptor beta chain was identified in a study of human T cells and chemical hapten exposure. The CDR3 has 15 residues. V was clipped by 3 bases and J by 3 bases; unmatched bases: 5. Germline CDR1 reads SQVTM; CDR2 reads ANQGSEA. The time point: patch test 2, 6 weeks after DPC sensitization. Indicated treatment: therapeutic diphenylcyclopropenone sensitization with weekly scalp DPC. People who gave samples had alopecia, were 18 to 70 years old, and were suitable for DPC. TCRdb re-analysed the RACE reads in MiXCR, keeping a single row per CDR3 protein. The sample yields tens of thousands of distinct CDR3 sequences, more than 9% seen once.

The receptor comes from a woman aged 50 to 60 with alopecia areata. Some clones in this sample may be carry-over from other donors' samples. Source: whole blood, taken in connection with sensitization to the hapten diphenylcyclopropenone (DPC). V usage is TRBV29-1 and J usage is TRBJ2-7, with 13 nucleotides matching TRBD2. The CDR3 coding sequence is TGCAGCGTTGACAGACTAGCGGGAGGAAGCTACGAGCAGTACTTC. As protein: CSVDRLAGGSYEQYF.